The sequence of this T cell receptor (beta chain) was determined in a study of T-cell reconstitution after alpha-beta-depleted transplantation in children. A word on this clonotype: Its antigen is still unknown.

Whole-study results and caveats: T-cell numbers and diversity one year post-transplant derived largely from freshly generated T cells. The study reportedly traced alpha-beta T cells about two months after transplant to several hundred expanded graft clones. Recipient T cells and thymic progenitors that survived were the source of the high TCRbeta diversity seen at day 60 in some patients.

A library of TCRbeta sequences, prepared with unique molecular identifiers, was generated. MiXCR, applied by TCRdb to the PCR reads, yields one record per CDR3 protein. The sample lists just over 950,000 distinct CDR3 sequences; 25% to 35% were seen once. CDR1 and CDR2 from the germline V gene are SQVTM and ANQGSEA. CDR3 size: 12 residues. Trimming took 7 bases from V and 8 from J, leaving 17 bases between them. This chain uses TRBV29-1 with TRBJ1-1; no firm D call. This specimen consisted of PBMCs, mostly from graft donor cells, obtained 360 days after TCRalphabeta/CD19-depleted stem cell transplant. This sequence originates from a boy in the first two years of life who had a stem cell transplant for SCID, so the T cells may come from the graft donor. This chain's CDR3 is CSALPSRKEAFF. The CDR3 nucleotides read TGCAGCGCCCTCCCTTCTCGCAAGGAAGCTTTCTTT. The variable domain in full, completed from reference TRBV29-1 and TRBJ1-1, reads SAVISQKPSRDICQRGTSLTIQCQVDSQVTMMFWYRQQPGQSLTLIATANQGSEATYESGFVIDKFPISRPNLTFSTLTVSNMSPEDSSIYLCSALPSRKEAFFGQGTRLTVV.